This T cell receptor beta chain was documented in a study of CD8 T cells in ankylosing spondylitis. Remarks on this clonotype: Its specificity is not known.

It was by quantitative 5'-RACE with molecular barcodes that TCR beta libraries were made. TCRdb recomputed calls from the 5' RACE reads with MiXCR, one row per CDR3 protein. The profile shows about 750,000 distinct CDR3 sequences, over 15% of them singletons. Overall study findings and caveats: Characteristic of ankylosing spondylitis blood, it appeared, was a TCR beta motif comprising roughly eight highly homologous variants. Matched ankylosing spondylitis synovial fluid reportedly contained a significantly enriched population of disease-linked clones. Prior work had noted some motif variants in reactive arthritis blood and synovial fluid.

The germline V and J ends were trimmed by 0 bases and 9 bases, with 10 bases remaining between them. This CDR3 has 14 amino acids. Germline CDR1 SGDLS, CDR2 YYNGEE. This TCR was sampled from a male donor with ankylosing spondylitis. The sequenced sample was blood, either unsorted or a sorted T cell fraction (not recorded which). V usage is TRBV9 and J usage is TRBJ1-6; D remains unclear. The CDR3 loop is CASSVGAGGSPLHF. CDR3 DNA: TGTGCCAGCAGCGTAGGAGCTGGTGGTTCACCCCTCCACTTT.